What follows are 25 T cell receptor beta chains derived from one specimen sequenced in a study of quantifying T cell responses using KT2 cells. The wider study: cDNA was made from DNase-treated RNA using alpha and beta constant primers.

An oligo carrying a UMI was ligated to the cDNA 3' end. First-round PCR used 3 to 4 cycles and beta primers RC1.1 and RC1.2 covering TRBC1 and TRBC2. Using its own MiXCR run on the UMI-ligation and nested PCR reads, TCRdb lists one record per CDR3 protein. The table shows 30,000 or so distinct CDR3 sequences, with approximately 6.8% occurring only once. The sequenced sample was PBMCs spiked with cells of the T cell clone KT2. The receptors come from a human donor.

This clonotype was found many times. V is TRBV25-1 and J is TRBJ1-1, with a weak D call TRBD1 (5 bases). The CDR3 has 15 amino acids. Germline assignment: CDR1 MGHDK and CDR2 SYGVNS. Trimming took 7 bases from V and 4 from J, leaving 19 bases between them. CDR3: CASTSEGDLSTEAFF. CDR3 sequence (DNA): TGTGCCAGCACCTCCGAAGGGGATTTGAGCACTGAAGCTTTCTTT.

This clonotype was counted a few times. The chain's CDR3 is CASRPHPDYEQYF. As DNA, the CDR3 is TGTGCCAGCAGGCCTCACCCCGACTACGAGCAGTACTTC. The V and J genes are TRBV7-9 and TRBJ2-7; D uncertain. The CDR3 spans 13 residues. Germline CDR1 reads SEHNR; CDR2 reads FQNEAQ (reference sequence). V gave up 6 bases and J gave up 3 bases, with 12 bases separating them.

This clonotype was detected ten times or more. The chain employs TRBV27 and TRBJ2-7; 10 positions agree with TRBD1. This CDR3 region has 15 residues. Germline V gives CDR1 MNHEY, CDR2 SMNVEV (reference sequence). Trimming took 3 bases from V and 7 from J; bases not matched to a gene: 9. CDR3 amino acids: CASSLGTGVGGEQYF. The CDR3 DNA reads as TGTGCCAGCAGTTTGGGGACAGGGGTAGGCGGGGAGCAGTACTTC.

About this clonotype: The conserved phenylalanine or tryptophan normally closing the CDR3 is absent here, so this likely arose from a read error. No DNA is shown, since the ends of the CDR3 on it are uncertain; the CDR3 is the one TCRdb lists. The chain has TRBV3-1 and TRBJ1-6; TRBD1, the table's D call, was not compared with the DNA. The CDR3 totals 17 residues, both ends included. Germline loops: CDR1 LGHDT, CDR2 YNNKEL (reference sequence). The CDR3 sequence is CASSQEEGGQGNSPLNL.

Ten or more counts support this clonotype. The gene calls are TRBV7-9 and TRBJ2-5, with TRBD2 identical over 14 bases. The germline gives CDR1 SEHNR, CDR2 FQNEAQ (reference sequence). The CDR3 is 17 residues long. J lost 5 bases, V lost 5 bases, and 10 bases had no gene match. CDR3 DNA sequence: TGTGCCAGCAGCCCCGGGACTAGCGGGAGTAGAGGGGAGACCCAGTACTTC. This sequence encodes CASSPGTSGSRGETQYF. Full variable domain (missing parts from reference TRBV7-9 and TRBJ2-5): DTGVSQNPRHKITKRGQNVTFRCDPISEHNRLYWYRQTLGQGPEFLTYFQNEAQLEKSRLLSDRFSAERPKGSFSTLEIQRTEQGDSAMYLCASSPGTSGSRGETQYFGPGTRLLVL.

This clonotype appeared once. This chain uses TRBV12-3 or TRBV12-4 with TRBJ2-7, with D unclear. Trimming left V 5 bases short and J 3 bases short, with 14 bases between. The CDR3 length is 14 residues. The CDR3 coding sequence is TGTGCCAGCAGTCTTCCCCCAGATAGCTACGAGCAGTACTTC. It is translated as CASSLPPDSYEQYF.

This clonotype was counted many times. The V and J genes are TRBV20-1 and TRBJ2-3; no firm D call. Deletions cut 4 bases from V and 4 bases from J, with 6 bases between. The germline V gene encodes CDR1 DFQATT and CDR2 SNEGSKA (reference sequence). This CDR3 region has 11 residues. CDR3: CSATGADTQYF. The DNA for the CDR3 is TGCAGTGCTACTGGGGCAGATACGCAGTATTTT.

This clonotype was recorded a few times. This chain connects TRBV29-1 to TRBJ2-1; the D call may be TRBD1 or TRBD2 (5 bases each). Germline V gene sequence: CDR1 SQVTM, CDR2 ANQGSEA. This CDR3 region has 14 residues. V lost 3 bases, J lost 0 bases, and 9 bases lay in between. The CDR3 region is CSVEGESSYNEQFF. The DNA of the CDR3 is TGCAGCGTTGAGGGGGAAAGCTCCTACAATGAGCAGTTCTTC.

This clonotype was recorded a few times. V gene TRBV5-8 combines with J gene TRBJ1-2; 10 nucleotides align to TRBD1. This CDR3 spans 15 amino acids. The germline CDR1 and CDR2 sequences are SGHTS and YDEGEE. V trimming: 3 bases; J trimming: 6 bases; junction bases outside the gene matches: 8. In nucleotides, the CDR3 is TGTGCCAGCAGCTCCGAGACAGGGGGCGAGAATGGCTACACCTTC. Amino acids: CASSSETGGENGYTF.

This clonotype was recorded many times. The chain links TRBV4-3 to TRBJ2-7; 7 bases match TRBD2. After removal of 6 bases from V and 2 bases from J, the junction contained 7 bases not matched to a gene. The length of the CDR3 is 14 residues. Germline CDR1 LGHNA, CDR2 YSLEER. This CDR3 reads CASSRGGVAYEQYF. CDR3 DNA: TGCGCCAGCAGTAGGGGAGGGGTCGCCTACGAGCAGTACTTC.

CDR3 sequence (DNA): TGCAGTGCTCGGCCCCTAGCGGGGGCATACAATGAGCAGTTCTTC. It is translated as CSARPLAGAYNEQFF. V is TRBV20-1 and J is TRBJ2-1; TRBD2 matches 10 bases. V lost 5 bases to trimming and J lost 4 bases; unmatched junction nucleotides: 8. Germline loops: CDR1 DFQATT, CDR2 SNEGSKA (reference sequence). The CDR3 length is 15 residues.

This clonotype was seen many times. The V call is TRBV6-1, the J call TRBJ1-1, with unresolved D. V was pared by 4 bases and J by 4 bases, with 10 bases between. Germline V CDR1 and CDR2: MNHNS, SASEGT. CDR3 length: 13 amino acids. CDR3 in DNA: TGTGCCAGCAGTGTGGGCAGATCCACTGAAGCTTTCTTT. Protein: CASSVGRSTEAFF.

This clonotype occurred many times. The rearrangement uses TRBV12-3 or TRBV12-4 and TRBJ2-5, with D possibly TRBD1 on 7 matching bases. There are 15 residues in the CDR3. V lost 4 bases, J lost 7 bases, and 19 bases lay in between. The CDR3 protein is CASSSLGGGDGTQYF. The CDR3 nucleotides are TGTGCCAGCAGTTCACTCGGAGGGGGCGACGGGACCCAGTACTTC.

This clonotype was seen only a few times. The genes are TRBV11-2 and TRBJ2-3; a possible D gene is TRBD1 (6 bases). Germline CDR1 SGHAT, CDR2 FQNNGV. The V and J ends lost 3 bases and 0 bases respectively, with 13 bases between them. This CDR3 is 16 amino acids long. Here the CDR3 DNA reads TGTGCCAGCAGCTTTTTAGGGGGAACTAGCACAGATACGCAGTATTTT. The encoded protein is CASSFLGGTSTDTQYF.

This rearrangement joins TRBV20-1 to TRBJ2-2; D uncertain. Germline CDR1 and CDR2: DFQATT and SNEGSKA (reference sequence). The V gene lost 3 bases and the J gene lost 3 bases, with 5 bases spanning the gap. The CDR3 contains 12 residues. The CDR3 region is CSARPDTGELFF. Written as DNA, the CDR3 is TGCAGTGCTAGGCCTGACACCGGGGAGCTGTTTTTT.

This clonotype was observed many times. The chain recombines TRBV7-9 with TRBJ1-1; unclear D gene. Germline CDR1 is SEHNR and CDR2 is FQNEAQ (reference sequence). This CDR3 is built from 17 residues. V was trimmed by 5 bases and J by 5 bases, leaving 24 bases between them. In nucleotides, the CDR3 is TGTGCCAGCAGCCCGGTCGCCGTACGGGGATTAAGGACTGAAGCTTTCTTT. Protein: CASSPVAVRGLRTEAFF.

This clonotype was counted at least ten times. The chain joins TRBV5-1 to TRBJ1-1; D unresolved. The CDR3 has 12 residues. V shed 4 bases and J shed 8 bases, with 12 bases lying between them. Germline assignment: CDR1 SGHRS and CDR2 YFSETQ. The chain's CDR3 is CASSPGTTEAFF. As DNA, the CDR3 is TGCGCCAGCAGCCCCGGAACCACCGAAGCTTTCTTT.

This clonotype came up many times. V gene TRBV11-2 combines with J gene TRBJ1-1, with unresolved D. Per germline, CDR1 SGHAT and CDR2 FQNNGV. The length of the CDR3 is 17 residues. V was trimmed by 5 bases and J by 1 base, leaving 20 bases between them. In DNA form, the CDR3 reads TGTGCCAGCAGCCAACCCCCACAATATGGCAGGAACACTGAAGCTTTCTTT. The encoded protein is CASSQPPQYGRNTEAFF.

This clonotype appeared many times. The chain has TRBV20-1 and TRBJ2-7; 8 positions agree with TRBD2. The germline CDR1 and CDR2 sequences are DFQATT and SNEGSKA (reference sequence). The CDR3 extends over 11 amino acids. CDR3 residues: CSGLAQYEQYF. CDR3 bases: TGCAGCGGACTAGCCCAATACGAGCAGTACTTC.

The rearrangement links TRBV19 to TRBJ2-2; 11 bases are shared with TRBD1. The germline V gene encodes CDR1 LNHDA and CDR2 SQIVND (reference sequence). With 10 bases clipped from V and 6 bases from J, the junction kept 13 bases outside the gene matches. CDR3 size: 16 residues. CDR3 sequence (DNA): TGTGCCACAAGCCATGGACAGGGGGCAGGTCCCGGGGAGCTGTTTTTT. This translates into CATSHGQGAGPGELFF.

This clonotype was picked up many times. The gene calls are TRBV12-3 or TRBV12-4 and TRBJ1-4, with no clear D. The CDR3 contains 11 residues. V lost 6 bases and J lost 6, with 5 bases in between. This chain's CDR3 is CASSPDEKLFF. For the CDR3, the DNA is TGTGCCAGCAGCCCGGATGAAAAACTGTTTTTT.

In the case of this clonotype: With a much larger clone just one base away, this may be a read error. V gene TRBV6-1 combines with J gene TRBJ2-6; 8 bases are shared with TRBD1. The CDR3 totals 16 residues. J lost 0 bases, V lost 6 bases, and 4 bases had no gene match. Germline assignment: CDR1 MNHNS and CDR2 SASEGT. The CDR3 DNA reads as TGTGCCAGCAGGGGGACAGGCCGCTCTGGGGCCAACGTCCTGACTTTC. This codes for CASRGTGRSGANVLTF.

This clonotype was picked up many times. V usage is TRBV12-3 or TRBV12-4 and J usage is TRBJ2-7; the match to TRBD2 covers 12 bases. The junction had 9 bases not matched to a gene; V was cut back by 6 bases and J by 6 bases. This CDR3 has 15 amino acids. Here the CDR3 DNA reads TGTGCCAGCAGAGCTAGCGGGAGGGCGCAGGGCGAGCAGTACTTC. This gives the protein CASRASGRAQGEQYF.

J is TRBJ2-2 and V is TRBV7-4; 9 bases align to TRBD2. V trimming: 3 bases; J trimming: 0 bases; junction bases outside the gene matches: 2. The CDR3 sequence is 16 residues long. Germline V lookup: CDR1 SGHVT, CDR2 SQSDAQ. DNA for the CDR3: TGTGCCAGCAGCTTCCCTAGCGGGACGAACACCGGGGAGCTGTTTTTT. Its protein is CASSFPSGTNTGELFF.

There are many counts of this clonotype. The CDR3 coding sequence is TGTGCCAGTAGTCCCATGCCGGGACTGATCAACTATGGCTACACCTTC. The encoded protein is CASSPMPGLINYGYTF. The rearrangement uses TRBV19 and TRBJ1-2; D is possibly TRBD1 (5 bases). The CDR3 has 16 amino acids. The germline V and J ends were trimmed by 5 bases and 2 bases, with 18 bases remaining between them. Germline CDR1 and CDR2: LNHDA and SQIVND (reference sequence).